What follows are 7 T cell receptor beta chains derived from one specimen sequenced in a study of CD8+ T cells in alopecia areata. Following RNA extraction, reverse transcription yielded cDNA that acted as the sequencing template. Libraries were prepared by immunoSEQ multiplex PCR; TCRdb keeps only in-frame clonotypes and omits some of them. The sample lists about 140,000 clones, 62% occurring once. The material sequenced was CD8+ T cells sorted from blood. These receptors were collected from a human donor in good health.

Only one count was recorded for this clone. The V gene is TRBV27, the J gene TRBJ2-7, with D perhaps given as TRBD1 or TRBD2 (5 bases each). Trimming took 1 base from V and 6 from J, leaving 16 bases between them. From germline, CDR1 is MNHEY and CDR2 SMNVEV (reference sequence). CDR3 size: 15 residues. Here the CDR3 DNA reads TGTGCCAGCAGTTTATTGCAGGGCGGGCAGGGCGAGCAGTACTTC. Residues: CASSLLQGGQGEQYF.

V and J are TRBV15 and TRBJ2-7; 13 nucleotides agree with TRBD2. The V gene end was trimmed by 0 bases and the J gene end by 7 bases; junction bases not matched to a gene: 6. The CDR3 length is 16 residues. CDR1 is LNHNV and CDR2 is YYDKDF in the germline V gene (reference sequence). The CDR3: CATSRDRTSGRREQYF. The CDR3 region has the DNA TGTGCCACCAGCAGAGATCGGACTAGCGGGAGAAGGGAGCAGTACTTC. Full variable domain (remainder filled in from reference TRBV15 and TRBJ2-7): DAMVIQNPRYQVTQFGKPVTLSCSQTLNHNVMYWYQQKSSQAPKLLFHYYDKDFNNEADTPDNFQSRRPNTSFCFLDIRSPGLGDTAMYLCATSRDRTSGRREQYFGPGTRLTVT.

With respect to this clone: One end of the junction fails to match germline, which may point to a read error. This chain connects TRBV5-1 to TRBJ2-3; 7 bases fit TRBD1. The CDR3 contains 15 residues. The germline CDR1 and CDR2 sequences are SGHRS and YFSETQ. The chain's CDR3 is CTSSAMTGSTDTQYF. In DNA form, the CDR3 reads TGCACCAGCAGCGCCATGACAGGGAGTACAGATACGCAGTATTTT.

The rearrangement joins TRBV9 to TRBJ1-1, with D hard to call. Trimming removed 0 bases at V and 3 bases at J, with 12 bases between. The CDR3 length is 15 residues. Germline lookup yields CDR1 SGDLS and CDR2 YYNGEE. CDR3 nucleotide sequence: TGTGCCAGCAGCGTAGGGGTCCCCATGGACACTGAAGCTTTCTTT. This encodes CASSVGVPMDTEAFF.

This clone showed up just once. The chain is built from TRBV6-1 and TRBJ2-7; 7 bases align to TRBD2. The CDR3 sequence is 13 residues long. Losses at the gene ends were 5 bases for V and 4 bases for J; bases not matched to a gene: 5. Germline CDR1 is MNHNS and CDR2 is SASEGT. The DNA of the CDR3 is TGTGCCAGCAGTTCCGGGACTAAATACGAGCAGTACTTC. Translating gives CASSSGTKYEQYF.

The chain recombines TRBV28 with TRBJ2-2; D gene unclear. The ends were cut back, 4 bases at V and 6 bases at J, with 3 bases in the middle. Germline V gene data show CDR1 as MDHEN and CDR2 as SYDVKM. This CDR3 region has 11 residues. The CDR3 here is CASSYPGELFF. For the CDR3, the DNA is TGTGCCAGCAGTTATCCCGGGGAGCTGTTTTTT.

This clone was seen only a few times. This chain connects TRBV28 to TRBJ2-4; no clear D. Germline V gene data show CDR1 as MDHEN and CDR2 as SYDVKM. Deletions cut 4 bases from V and 0 bases from J, with 10 bases between. The CDR3 sequence is 15 residues long. CDR3 in amino acids: CASSSPTIAKNIQYF. The CDR3, as DNA: TGTGCCAGCAGTTCCCCCACTATAGCCAAAAACATTCAGTACTTC.